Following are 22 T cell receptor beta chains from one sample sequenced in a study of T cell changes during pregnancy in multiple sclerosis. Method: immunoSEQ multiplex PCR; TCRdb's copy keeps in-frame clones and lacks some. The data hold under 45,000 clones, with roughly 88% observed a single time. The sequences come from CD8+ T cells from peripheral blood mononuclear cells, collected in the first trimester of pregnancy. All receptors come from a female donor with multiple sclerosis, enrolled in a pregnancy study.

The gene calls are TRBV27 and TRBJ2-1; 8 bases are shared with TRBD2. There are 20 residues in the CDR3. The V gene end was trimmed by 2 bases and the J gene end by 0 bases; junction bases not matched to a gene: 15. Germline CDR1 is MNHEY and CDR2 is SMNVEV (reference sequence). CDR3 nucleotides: TGTGCCAGCAGTTTAATAGGGCTTGGAGTAGCGGGGCGCTCCTACAATGAGCAGTTCTTC. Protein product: CASSLIGLGVAGRSYNEQFF.

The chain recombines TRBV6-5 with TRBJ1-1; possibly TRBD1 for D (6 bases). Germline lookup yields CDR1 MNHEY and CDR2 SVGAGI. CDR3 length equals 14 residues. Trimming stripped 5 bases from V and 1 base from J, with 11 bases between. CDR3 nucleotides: TGTGCCAGCAGTCCAATAGGGGGGAACACTGAAGCTTTCTTT. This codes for CASSPIGGNTEAFF.

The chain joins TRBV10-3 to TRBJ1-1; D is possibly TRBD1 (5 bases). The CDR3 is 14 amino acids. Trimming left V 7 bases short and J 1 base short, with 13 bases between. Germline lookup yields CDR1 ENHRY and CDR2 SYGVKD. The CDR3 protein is CAIKPWGENTEAFF. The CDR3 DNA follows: TGTGCCATCAAACCTTGGGGGGAGAACACTGAAGCTTTCTTT.

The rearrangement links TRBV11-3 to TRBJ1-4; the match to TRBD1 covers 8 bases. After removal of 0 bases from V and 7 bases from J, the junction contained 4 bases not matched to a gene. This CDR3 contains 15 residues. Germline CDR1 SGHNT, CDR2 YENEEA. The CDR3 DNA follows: TGTGCCAGCAGCTTAGATCTACAGGGGGGTGAAAAACTGTTTTTT. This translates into CASSLDLQGGEKLFF.

The CDR3 here is CASSQETGQYHEQFF. CDR3 nucleotides: TGTGCCAGCAGCCAAGAGACAGGGCAATATCATGAGCAGTTCTTC. The gene calls are TRBV14 and TRBJ2-1; 7 bases fit TRBD1. CDR3 length: 15 residues. Germline CDR1 reads SGHDN; CDR2 reads FVKESK. With V trimmed by 0 bases and J by 8 bases, 7 bases remained unmatched.

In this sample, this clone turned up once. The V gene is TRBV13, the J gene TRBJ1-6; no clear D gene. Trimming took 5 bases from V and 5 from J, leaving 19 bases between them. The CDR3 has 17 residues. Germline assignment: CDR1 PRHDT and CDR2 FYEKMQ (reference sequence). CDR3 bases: TGTGCCAGCAGCAGCGGGTGGGCAGGAAATAATAATTCACCCCTCCACTTT. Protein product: CASSSGWAGNNNSPLHF. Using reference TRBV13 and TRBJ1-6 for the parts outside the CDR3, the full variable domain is AAGVIQSPRHLIKEKRETATLKCYPIPRHDTVYWYQQGPGQDPQFLISFYEKMQSDKGSIPDRFSAQQFSDYHSELNMSSLELGDSALYFCASSSGWAGNNNSPLHFGNGTRLTVT.

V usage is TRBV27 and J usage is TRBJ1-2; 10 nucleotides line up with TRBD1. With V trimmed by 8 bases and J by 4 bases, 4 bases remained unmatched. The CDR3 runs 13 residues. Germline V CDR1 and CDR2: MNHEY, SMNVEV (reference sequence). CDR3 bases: TGTGCCAGCCGACAGGGGGCCGCCTATGGCTACACCTTC. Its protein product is CASRQGAAYGYTF.

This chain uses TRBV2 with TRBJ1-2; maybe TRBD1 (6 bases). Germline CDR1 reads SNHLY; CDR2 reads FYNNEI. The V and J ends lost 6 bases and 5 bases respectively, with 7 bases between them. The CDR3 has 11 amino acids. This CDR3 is CASSQGYGYTF. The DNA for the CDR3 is TGTGCCAGCAGCCAGGGGTATGGCTACACCTTC. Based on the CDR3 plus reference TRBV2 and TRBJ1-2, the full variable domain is EPEVTQTPSHQVTQMGQEVILRCVPISNHLYFYWYRQILGQKVEFLVSFYNNEISEKSEIFDDQFSVERPDGSNFTLKIRSTKLEDSAMYFCASSQGYGYTFGSGTRLTVV.

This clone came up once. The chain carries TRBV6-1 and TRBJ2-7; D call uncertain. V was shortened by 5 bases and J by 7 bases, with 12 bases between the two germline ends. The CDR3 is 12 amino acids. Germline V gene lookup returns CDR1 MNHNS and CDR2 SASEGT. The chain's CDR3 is CASSFPSLEQYF. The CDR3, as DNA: TGTGCCAGCAGTTTCCCCAGTCTTGAGCAGTACTTC.

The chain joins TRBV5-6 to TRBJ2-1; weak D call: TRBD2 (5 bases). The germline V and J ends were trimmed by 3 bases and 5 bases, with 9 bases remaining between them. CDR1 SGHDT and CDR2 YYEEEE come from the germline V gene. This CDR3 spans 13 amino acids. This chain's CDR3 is CASSSREDNEQFF. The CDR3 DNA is TGTGCCAGCAGCTCACGGGAAGACAATGAGCAGTTCTTC. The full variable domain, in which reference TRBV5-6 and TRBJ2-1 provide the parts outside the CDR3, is DAGVTQSPTHLIKTRGQQVTLRCSPKSGHDTVSWYQQALGQGPQFIFQYYEEEERQRGNFPDRFSGHQFPNYSSELNVNALLLGDSALYLCASSSREDNEQFFGPGTRLTVL.

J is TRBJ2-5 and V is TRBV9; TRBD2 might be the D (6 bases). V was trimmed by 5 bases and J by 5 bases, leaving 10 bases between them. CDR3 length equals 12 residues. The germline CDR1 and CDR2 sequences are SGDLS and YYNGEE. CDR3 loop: CASRGGGETQYF. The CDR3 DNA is TGTGCCAGCAGGGGGGGAGGCGAGACCCAGTACTTC.

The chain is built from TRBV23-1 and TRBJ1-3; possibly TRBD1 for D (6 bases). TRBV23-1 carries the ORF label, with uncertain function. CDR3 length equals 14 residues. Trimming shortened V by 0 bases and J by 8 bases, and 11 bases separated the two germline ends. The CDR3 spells CASSQSGGSDTIYF. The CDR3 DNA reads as TGCGCCAGCAGTCAATCTGGGGGCTCGGACACCATATATTTT.

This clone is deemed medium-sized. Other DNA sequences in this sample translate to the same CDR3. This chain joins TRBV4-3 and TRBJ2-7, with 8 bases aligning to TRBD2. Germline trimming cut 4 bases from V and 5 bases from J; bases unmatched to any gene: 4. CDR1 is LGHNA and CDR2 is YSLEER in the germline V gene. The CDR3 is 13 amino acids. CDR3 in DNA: TGCGCCAGCAGCCCCCCCGGGGGGGACGAGCAGTACTTC. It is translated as CASSPPGGDEQYF.

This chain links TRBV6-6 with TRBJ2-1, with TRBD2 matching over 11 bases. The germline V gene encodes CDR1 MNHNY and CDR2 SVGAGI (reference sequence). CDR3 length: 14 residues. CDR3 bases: TGTGCTACTAGCGGGGGCATCTCCTACAATGAGCAGTTCTTC. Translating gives CATSGGISYNEQFF.

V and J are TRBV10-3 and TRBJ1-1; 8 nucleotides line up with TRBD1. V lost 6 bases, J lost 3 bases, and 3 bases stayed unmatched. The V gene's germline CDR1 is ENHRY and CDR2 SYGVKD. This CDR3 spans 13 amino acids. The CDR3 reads CAIRDRDYTEAFF. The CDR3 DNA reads TGTGCCATCAGGGACAGGGACTACACTGAAGCTTTCTTT.

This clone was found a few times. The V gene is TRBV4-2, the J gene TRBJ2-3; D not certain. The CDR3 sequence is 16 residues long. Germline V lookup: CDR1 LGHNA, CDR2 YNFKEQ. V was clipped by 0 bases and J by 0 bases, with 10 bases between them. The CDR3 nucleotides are TGTGCCAGCAGCCAAGAACTCCGTGCTAGCACAGATACGCAGTATTTT. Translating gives CASSQELRASTDTQYF.

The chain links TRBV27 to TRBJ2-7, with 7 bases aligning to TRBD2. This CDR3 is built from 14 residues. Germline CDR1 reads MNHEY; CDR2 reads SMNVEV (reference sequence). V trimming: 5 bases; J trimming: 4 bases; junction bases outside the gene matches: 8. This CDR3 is CASSARGVLYEQYF. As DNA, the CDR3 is TGTGCCAGCAGTGCCCGGGGGGTCCTATACGAGCAGTACTTC.

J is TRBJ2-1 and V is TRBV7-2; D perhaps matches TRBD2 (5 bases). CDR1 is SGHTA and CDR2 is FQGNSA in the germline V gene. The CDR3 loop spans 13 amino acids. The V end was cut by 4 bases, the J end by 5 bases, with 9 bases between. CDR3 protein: CASSSPGNNEQFF. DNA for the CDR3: TGTGCCAGCAGCTCACCGGGAAACAATGAGCAGTTCTTC.

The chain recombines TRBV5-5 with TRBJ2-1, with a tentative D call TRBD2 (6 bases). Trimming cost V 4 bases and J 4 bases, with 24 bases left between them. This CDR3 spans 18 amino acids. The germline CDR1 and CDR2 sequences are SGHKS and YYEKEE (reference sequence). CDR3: CASSPALGSGGPYNEQFF. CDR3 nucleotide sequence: TGTGCCAGCAGCCCCGCATTAGGATCCGGGGGACCTTACAATGAGCAGTTCTTC.

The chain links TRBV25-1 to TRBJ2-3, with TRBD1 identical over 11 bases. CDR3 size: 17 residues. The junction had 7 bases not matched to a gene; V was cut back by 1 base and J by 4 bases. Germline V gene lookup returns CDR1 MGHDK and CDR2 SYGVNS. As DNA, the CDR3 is TGTGCCAGCAGTGAATCCGGGACAGGGGGAAGAGCAGATACGCAGTATTTT. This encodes CASSESGTGGRADTQYF.

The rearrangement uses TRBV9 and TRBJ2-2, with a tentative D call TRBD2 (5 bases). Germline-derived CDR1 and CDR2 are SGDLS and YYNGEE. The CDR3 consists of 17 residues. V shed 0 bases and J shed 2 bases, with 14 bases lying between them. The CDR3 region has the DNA TGTGCCAGCAGCGTAGATTGGACTGGGATTAACACCGGGGAGCTGTTTTTT. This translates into CASSVDWTGINTGELFF. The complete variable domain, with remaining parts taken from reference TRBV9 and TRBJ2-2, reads DSGVTQTPKHLITATGQRVTLRCSPRSGDLSVYWYQQSLDQGLQFLIQYYNGEERAKGNILERFSAQQFPDLHSELNLSSLELGDSALYFCASSVDWTGINTGELFFGEGSRLTVL.

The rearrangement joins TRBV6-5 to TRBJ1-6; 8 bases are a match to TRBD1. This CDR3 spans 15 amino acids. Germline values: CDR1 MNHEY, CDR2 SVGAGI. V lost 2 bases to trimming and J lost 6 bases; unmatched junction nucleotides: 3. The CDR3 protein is CASSYGQGLNSPLHF. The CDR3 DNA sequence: TGTGCCAGCAGTTACGGACAGGGCCTTAATTCACCCCTCCACTTT.